This TCR beta chain appears in the sequencing data of a study of human T cells and chemical hapten exposure. TCRdb reanalysed the RACE reads using MiXCR and keeps one entry per CDR3 protein. The table shows about 100,000 distinct CDR3 sequences, with roughly 11% occurring only once. Time point in this sample: patch test 2, 6 weeks after DPC sensitization. Noted treatment: therapeutic diphenylcyclopropenone sensitization with weekly scalp DPC. Trimming pared 1 base from V and 0 bases from J, leaving 14 bases between. The CDR3 sequence is 18 residues long. Germline V gene lookup returns CDR1 SGHDT and CDR2 YYEEEE. This clonotype occurred a few times.

The rearrangement joins TRBV5-6 to TRBJ1-6; possible D gene TRBD1, 5 bases. The TCR originated in a woman aged 40-49 years with alopecia areata. Some clones in this sample may be carry-over from other donors' samples. The starting material was whole blood, obtained in connection with sensitization to the hapten diphenylcyclopropenone (DPC). CDR3 loop: CASSLSPGPSSYNSPLHF. The CDR3 coding sequence is TGTGCCAGCAGCTTGTCACCAGGGCCTAGCTCCTATAATTCACCCCTCCACTTT.